This T cell receptor (beta chain) was observed in a study of Ad26.COV2.S vaccination and SARS-CoV-2 variants. Study-wide points: Researchers reported similar non-spike TCR breadth in vaccine and placebo recipients.

Trimming removed 2 bases from V and 4 bases from J, with 11 bases in between. The CDR3 loop spans 14 amino acids. CDR1 and CDR2 from the germline V gene are SGHTA and FQGNSA. As regards this clone: Its antigen remains unknown.

Profiling relied on immunoSEQ multiplex PCR, and the TCRdb table lists in-frame clones only, not all of them. The sample lists 450,000 to 550,000 clones, 80% to 90% seen once, with 2% to 3% in the top ten. Treatment of the sample: 15 to 20 received Ad26.COV2.S at low or high dose, single or two shots; about 5 received placebo; per-sample allocation not given. It was on day 63 after the first vaccine or placebo injection that samples were taken. The clonotype originates from a person between 18 and 59 years old who received the Ad26.COV2.S COVID-19 vaccine or a placebo. The sample was peripheral blood, taken in a trial of Ad26.COV2.S vaccine versus placebo. J is TRBJ1-1 and V is TRBV7-2; D not certain. The CDR3 DNA is TGTGCCAGCAGCTTACCCCTCCTAGGCACTGAAGCTTTCTTT. This sequence encodes CASSLPLLGTEAFF.